This T cell receptor (beta chain) was recorded in a study of graft-versus-host responses after intestinal transplantation. Study-wide findings and caveats: Allograft clonal ratios (graft-versus-host to host-versus-graft) were high in patients who had graft-donor T cell macrochimerism.

The V end lost 0 bases, the J end lost 0 bases, and 17 bases lay between the germline ends. The length of the CDR3 is 18 residues. Germline V lookup: CDR1 LNHDA, CDR2 SQIVND (reference sequence). Method: immunoSEQ multiplex PCR; TCRdb's copy keeps in-frame clones and lacks some. The data hold tens of thousands of clones, with over 80% observed a single time. On this clone: Its matching antigen is unknown.

This receptor was identified in a human donor who was the organ donor for an intestinal transplant. Sequenced material: unstimulated CD8+ T cells sorted from spleen or lymph node cells, taken before transplant. This chain connects TRBV19 to TRBJ1-1; maybe TRBD1 (5 bases). The CDR3 sequence: CASSIDSRGRSLNTEAFF. CDR3 DNA sequence: TGTGCCAGTAGTATAGATTCGCGGGGCAGGAGTTTGAACACTGAAGCTTTCTTT.